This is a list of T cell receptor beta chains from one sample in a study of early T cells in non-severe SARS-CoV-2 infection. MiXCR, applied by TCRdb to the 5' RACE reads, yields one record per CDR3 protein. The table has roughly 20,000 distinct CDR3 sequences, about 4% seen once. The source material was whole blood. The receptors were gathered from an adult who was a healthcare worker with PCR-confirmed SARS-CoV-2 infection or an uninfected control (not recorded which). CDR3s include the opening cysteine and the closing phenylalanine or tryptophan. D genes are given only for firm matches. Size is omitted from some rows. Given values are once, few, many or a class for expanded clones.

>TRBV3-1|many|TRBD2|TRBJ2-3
CASSQDRTSDTQYF
TGTGCCAGCAGCCAAGATCGGACTAGCGATACGCAGTATTTT
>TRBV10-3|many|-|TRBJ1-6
CAISEDRNSPLHF
TGTGCCATCAGTGAGGATAGGAATTCACCCCTCCACTTT
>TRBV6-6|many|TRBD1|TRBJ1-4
CASSRDRTRAGEKLFF
TGTGCCAGCAGTAGGGACAGGACAAGGGCGGGTGAAAAACTGTTTTTT
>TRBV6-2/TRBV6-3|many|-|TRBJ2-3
CASPPAPDTQYF
TGTGCCAGCCCCCCTGCACCAGATACGCAGTATTTT
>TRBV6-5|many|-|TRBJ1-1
CASSYSGMNTEAFF
TGTGCCAGCAGTTATAGCGGAATGAACACTGAAGCTTTCTTT
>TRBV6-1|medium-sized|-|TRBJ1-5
CASTNGGSSNQPQHF
TGTGCCAGCACCAATGGGGGGTCTAGCAATCAGCCCCAGCATTTT
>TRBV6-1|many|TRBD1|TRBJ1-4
CASRADRGNEKLFF
TGTGCCAGCAGGGCGGACAGGGGCAATGAAAAACTGTTTTTT
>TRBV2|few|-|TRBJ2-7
CASSDRGSLSYEQYF
TGTGCCAGCAGTGACCGGGGGTCACTATCCTACGAGCAGTACTTC
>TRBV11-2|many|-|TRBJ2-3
CASSRQRGTDTQYF
TGTGCCAGCAGCCGCCAGCGGGGCACAGATACGCAGTATTTT
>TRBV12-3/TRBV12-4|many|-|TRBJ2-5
CASSFVGRGTQYF
TGTGCCAGCAGTTTCGTAGGGCGCGGGACCCAGTACTTC
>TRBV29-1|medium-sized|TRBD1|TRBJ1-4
CSARDSGEKLFF
TGCAGCGCCCGGGACAGCGGCGAAAAACTGTTTTTT
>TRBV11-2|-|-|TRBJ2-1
CASSLDGPDGYNEQFF
TGTGCCAGCAGCTTAGACGGTCCGGATGGGTACAATGAGCAGTTCTTC
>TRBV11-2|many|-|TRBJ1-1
CASSPTWGTNTEAFF
TGTGCCAGCAGCCCCACATGGGGCACGAACACTGAAGCTTTCTTT
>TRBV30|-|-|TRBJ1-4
CAWSRGHGEKLFF
TGTGCCTGGAGCAGAGGGCACGGTGAAAAACTGTTTTTT
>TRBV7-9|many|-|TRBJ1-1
CASSWGGTPGLVF
TGTGCCAGCAGCTGGGGCGGGACTCCCGGGCTCGTATTT
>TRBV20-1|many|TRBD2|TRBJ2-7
CSAREPASGDHHEQYF
TGCAGTGCTAGAGAGCCAGCTAGCGGGGACCACCACGAGCAGTACTTC
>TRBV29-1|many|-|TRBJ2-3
CSVPVTDTQYF
TGCAGCGTTCCAGTGACAGATACGCAGTATTTT
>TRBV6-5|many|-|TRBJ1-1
CASSYSTGWTEAFF
TGTGCCAGCAGTTACTCGACGGGTTGGACTGAAGCTTTCTTT
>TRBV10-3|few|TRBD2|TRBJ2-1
CAISPWSGGSDEQFF
TGTGCCATCAGTCCGTGGAGCGGGGGGTCGGATGAGCAGTTCTTC
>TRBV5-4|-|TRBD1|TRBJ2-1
CASSLSVRGHNEQFF
TGTGCCAGCAGCCTATCGGTCAGGGGGCACAATGAGCAGTTCTTC
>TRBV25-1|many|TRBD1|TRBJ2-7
CASSLRTGTGGNEQYF
TGTGCCAGCAGTCTACGGACCGGGACAGGGGGCAACGAGCAGTACTTC
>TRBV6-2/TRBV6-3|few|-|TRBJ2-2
CATEGAGELFF
TGTGCCACCGAAGGGGCCGGGGAGCTGTTTTTT
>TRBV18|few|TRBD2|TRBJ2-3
CASSPPWGGTTDTQYF
TGTGCCAGCTCACCACCGTGGGGGGGGACCACAGATACGCAGTATTTT
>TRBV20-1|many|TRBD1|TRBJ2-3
CSAHSWDRENTDTQYF
TGCAGTGCCCACTCCTGGGACAGGGAAAACACAGATACGCAGTATTTT
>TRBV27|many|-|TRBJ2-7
CASGPLVGAYEQYF
TGTGCCAGCGGGCCCTTAGTGGGGGCCTACGAGCAGTACTTC
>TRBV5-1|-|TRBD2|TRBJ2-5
CASTPFGAGESDETQYF
TGCGCCAGCACCCCATTTGGCGCGGGGGAGTCTGATGAGACCCAGTACTTC
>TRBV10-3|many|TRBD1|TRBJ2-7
CAISEGGTGTYEQYF
TGTGCCATCAGTGAGGGGGGGACAGGGACCTACGAGCAGTACTTC
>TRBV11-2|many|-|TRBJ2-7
CASSLLKTSPPLYEQYF
TGTGCCAGCAGCCTACTAAAGACTAGTCCCCCTCTCTACGAGCAGTACTTC
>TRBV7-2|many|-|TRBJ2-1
CASSPSGSYNEQFF
TGTGCCAGCAGCCCTTCCGGCTCCTACAATGAGCAGTTCTTC
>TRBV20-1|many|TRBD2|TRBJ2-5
CSARAGGPETQYF
TGCAGTGCTAGAGCGGGGGGGCCAGAGACCCAGTACTTC
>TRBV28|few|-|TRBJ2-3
CASSPRPLTDTQYF
TGTGCCAGCAGTCCGAGGCCTCTCACAGATACGCAGTATTTT
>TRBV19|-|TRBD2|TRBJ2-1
CASSIGRGGYNEQFF
TGTGCCAGTAGTATCGGGCGGGGGGGCTACAATGAGCAGTTCTTC
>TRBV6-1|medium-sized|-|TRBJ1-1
CASSVTTRGPMNTEAFF
TGTGCCAGCAGTGTAACTACCCGGGGCCCCATGAACACTGAAGCTTTCTTT
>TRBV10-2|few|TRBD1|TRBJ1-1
CASSGTGGTMTEAFF
TGCGCCAGCAGTGGGACAGGGGGCACGATGACTGAAGCTTTCTTT
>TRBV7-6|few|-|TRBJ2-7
CASSLAGGQGPHEQYF
TGTGCCAGCAGCTTAGCGGGTGGGCAGGGACCTCACGAGCAGTACTTC
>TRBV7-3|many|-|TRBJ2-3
CASSPDSYTQYF
TGTGCCAGCAGTCCCGACAGCTATACGCAGTATTTT
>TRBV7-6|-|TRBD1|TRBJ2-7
CASSPAGTGGDEQYF
TGTGCCAGCAGCCCAGCCGGGACAGGGGGCGACGAGCAGTACTTC
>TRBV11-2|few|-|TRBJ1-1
CASSLAANTEAFF
TGTGCCAGCAGCTTGGCAGCGAACACTGAAGCTTTCTTT
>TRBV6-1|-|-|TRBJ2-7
CASTRTYEQYF
TGTGCCAGCACTAGGACCTACGAGCAGTACTTC
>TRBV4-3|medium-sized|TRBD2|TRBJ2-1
CASSQLLAGVEFF
TGCGCCAGCAGCCAACTGCTAGCGGGGGTAGAGTTCTTC
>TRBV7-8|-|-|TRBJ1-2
CASSYGGDGYTF
TGTGCCAGCAGCTACGGGGGGGACGGCTACACCTTC
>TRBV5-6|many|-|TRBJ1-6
CASSFRRGLNSPLHF
TGTGCCAGCAGCTTTCGGAGGGGCCTCAATTCACCCCTCCACTTT
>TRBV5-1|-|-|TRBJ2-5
CASSFNTQETQYF
TGCGCCAGCAGCTTCAACACTCAAGAGACCCAGTACTTC
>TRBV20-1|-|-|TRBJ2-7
CSAPPIQSGTQQYEQYF
TGCAGTGCCCCGCCTATCCAATCAGGGACCCAACAGTACGAGCAGTACTTC
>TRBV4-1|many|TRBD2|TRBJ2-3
CASSQVAGATDTQYF
TGCGCCAGCAGCCAAGTAGCGGGAGCCACAGATACGCAGTATTTT
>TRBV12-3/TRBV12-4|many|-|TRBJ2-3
CASRGVADTQYF
TGTGCCAGCAGAGGGGTGGCAGATACGCAGTATTTT
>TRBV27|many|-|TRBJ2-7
CASSDGGAYEQYF
TGTGCCAGCAGTGACGGGGGAGCCTACGAGCAGTACTTC
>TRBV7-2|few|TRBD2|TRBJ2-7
CASSLGLAGEQYF
TGTGCCAGCAGCTTAGGATTAGCGGGGGAGCAGTACTTC
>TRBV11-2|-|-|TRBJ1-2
CASSWGTRIVYGYTF
TGTGCCAGCAGCTGGGGGACACGGATAGTTTATGGCTACACCTTC
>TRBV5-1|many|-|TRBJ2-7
CASSLTATYEQYF
TGCGCCAGCAGCTTGACAGCCACCTACGAGCAGTACTTC
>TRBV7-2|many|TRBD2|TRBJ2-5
CASSPGQRGGPETQYF
TGTGCCAGCAGCCCAGGGCAGCGGGGGGGCCCTGAGACCCAGTACTTC
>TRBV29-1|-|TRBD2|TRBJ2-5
CSVRLATETQYF
TGCAGCGTCAGACTAGCGACGGAGACCCAGTACTTC
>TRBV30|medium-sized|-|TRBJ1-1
CAWTLTGARNTEAFF
TGTGCCTGGACCCTCACGGGGGCCAGGAACACTGAAGCTTTCTTT
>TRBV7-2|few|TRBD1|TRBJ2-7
CASSSARTGGDGQYF
TGTGCCAGCAGCTCAGCCCGGACAGGGGGAGATGGGCAGTACTTC
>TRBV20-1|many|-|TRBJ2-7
CSADRRETSSYEQYF
TGCAGTGCCGATCGACGAGAGACGAGCTCCTACGAGCAGTACTTC
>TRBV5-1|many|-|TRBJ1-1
CASSTHRNTEAFF
TGCGCCAGCAGCACCCACAGGAACACTGAAGCTTTCTTT
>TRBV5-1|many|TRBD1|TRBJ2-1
CASSLVRPGGSFVNEQFF
TGCGCCAGCAGCTTGGTTCGGCCAGGGGGCAGTTTTGTGAATGAGCAGTTCTTC
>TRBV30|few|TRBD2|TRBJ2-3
CAWTSGVSTDTQYF
TGTGCCTGGACTAGCGGGGTTAGCACAGATACGCAGTATTTT
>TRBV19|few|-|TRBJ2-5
CASSIGRAQETQYF
TGTGCCAGTAGTATTGGCAGGGCCCAAGAGACCCAGTACTTC
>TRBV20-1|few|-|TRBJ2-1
CSARDDSSYNEQFF
TGCAGTGCTAGAGACGACAGTTCCTACAATGAGCAGTTCTTC